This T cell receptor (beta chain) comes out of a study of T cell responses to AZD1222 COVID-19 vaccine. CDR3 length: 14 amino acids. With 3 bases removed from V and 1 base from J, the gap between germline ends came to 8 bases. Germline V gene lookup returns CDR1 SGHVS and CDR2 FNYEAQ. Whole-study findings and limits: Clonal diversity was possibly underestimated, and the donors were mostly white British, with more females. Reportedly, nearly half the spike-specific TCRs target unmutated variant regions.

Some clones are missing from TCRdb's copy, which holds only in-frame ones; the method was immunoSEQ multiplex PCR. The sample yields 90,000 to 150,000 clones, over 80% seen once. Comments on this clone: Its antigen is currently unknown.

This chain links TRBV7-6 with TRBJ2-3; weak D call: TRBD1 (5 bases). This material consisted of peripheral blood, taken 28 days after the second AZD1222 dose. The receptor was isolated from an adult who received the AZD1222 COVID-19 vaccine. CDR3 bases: TGTGCCAGCAGCTTGCAGGGTGGCACAGATACGCAGTATTTT. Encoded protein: CASSLQGGTDTQYF.